This record concerns one T cell receptor (beta chain) sequence. Its antigen is currently unknown. The sample originates from a study of CD8+ T cells in alopecia areata. Findings of the study overall: Normal scalp showed lower clonality than lesional scalp, especially alopecia totalis/universalis.

Reverse transcribed after extraction, RNA yielded cDNA as the sequencing template. Sequencing was performed with immunoSEQ multiplex PCR; in TCRdb, only in-frame clones are kept and a portion is missing. The sample includes 11,000 or so clones, 61% of them seen just once. V dropped 5 bases and J dropped 2 bases, with 13 bases sitting between them. CDR1 is SGHTA and CDR2 is FQGNSA in the germline V gene. The CDR3 runs to 14 residues. In alopecia areata patients, both lesional scalp punch biopsies and peripheral blood were collected. The clonotype comes from a human donor with alopecia areata. This sequence joins TRBV7-2 and TRBJ2-7, with D unresolved. The sample consisted of skin. In nucleotides, the CDR3 is TGTGCCAGCAGCCGACCGACACAGCCCTACGAGCAGTACTTC. Its protein product is CASSRPTQPYEQYF.